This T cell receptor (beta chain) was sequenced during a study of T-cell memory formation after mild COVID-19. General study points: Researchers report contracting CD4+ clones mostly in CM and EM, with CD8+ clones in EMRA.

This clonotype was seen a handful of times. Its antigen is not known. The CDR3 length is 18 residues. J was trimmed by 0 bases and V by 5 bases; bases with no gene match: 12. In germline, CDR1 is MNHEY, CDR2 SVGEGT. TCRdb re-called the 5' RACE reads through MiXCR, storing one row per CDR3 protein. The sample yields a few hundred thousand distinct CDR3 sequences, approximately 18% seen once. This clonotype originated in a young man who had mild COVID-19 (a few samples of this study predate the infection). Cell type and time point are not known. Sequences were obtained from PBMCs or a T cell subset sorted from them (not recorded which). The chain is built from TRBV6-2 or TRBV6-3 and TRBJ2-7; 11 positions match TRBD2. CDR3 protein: CASSLRASGGPVSYEQYF. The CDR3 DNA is TGTGCCAGCAGTCTAAGGGCTAGCGGGGGGCCCGTCTCCTACGAGCAGTACTTC.